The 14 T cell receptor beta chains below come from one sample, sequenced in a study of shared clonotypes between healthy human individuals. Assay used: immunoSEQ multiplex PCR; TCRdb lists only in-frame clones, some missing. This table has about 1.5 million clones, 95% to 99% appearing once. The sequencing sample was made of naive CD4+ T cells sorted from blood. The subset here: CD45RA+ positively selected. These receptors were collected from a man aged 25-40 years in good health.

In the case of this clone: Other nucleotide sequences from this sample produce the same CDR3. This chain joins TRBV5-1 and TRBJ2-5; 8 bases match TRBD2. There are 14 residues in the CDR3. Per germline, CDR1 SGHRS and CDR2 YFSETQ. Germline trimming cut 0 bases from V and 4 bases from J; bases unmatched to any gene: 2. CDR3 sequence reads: CASSLEGLGETQYF. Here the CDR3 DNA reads TGCGCCAGCAGCTTGGAGGGACTAGGAGAGACCCAGTACTTC.

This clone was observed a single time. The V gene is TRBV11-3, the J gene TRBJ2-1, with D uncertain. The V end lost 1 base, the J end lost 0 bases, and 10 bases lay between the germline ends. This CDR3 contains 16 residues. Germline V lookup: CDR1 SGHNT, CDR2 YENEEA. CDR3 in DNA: TGTGCCAGCAGCTTAGGGGGTCTCGGCTCCTACAATGAGCAGTTCTTC. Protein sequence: CASSLGGLGSYNEQFF. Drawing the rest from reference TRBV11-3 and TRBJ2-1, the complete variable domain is EAGVVQSPRYKIIEKKQPVAFWCNPISGHNTLYWYLQNLGQGPELLIRYENEEAVDDSQLPKDRFSAERLKGVDSTLKIQPAELGDSAVYLCASSLGGLGSYNEQFFGPGTRLTVL.

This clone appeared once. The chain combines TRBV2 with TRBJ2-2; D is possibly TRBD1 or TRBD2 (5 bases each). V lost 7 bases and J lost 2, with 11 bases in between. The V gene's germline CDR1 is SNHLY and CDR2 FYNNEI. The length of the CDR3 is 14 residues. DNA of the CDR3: TGTGCCAGCACTCCAGGGAGCAACACCGGGGAGCTGTTTTTT. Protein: CASTPGSNTGELFF. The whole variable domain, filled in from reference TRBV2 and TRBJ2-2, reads EPEVTQTPSHQVTQMGQEVILRCVPISNHLYFYWYRQILGQKVEFLVSFYNNEISEKSEIFDDQFSVERPDGSNFTLKIRSTKLEDSAMYFCASTPGSNTGELFFGEGSRLTVL.

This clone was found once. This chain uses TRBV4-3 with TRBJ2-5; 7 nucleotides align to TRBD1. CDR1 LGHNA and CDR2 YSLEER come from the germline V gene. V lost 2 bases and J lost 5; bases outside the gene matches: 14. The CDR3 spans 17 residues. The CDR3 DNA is TGCGCCAGCAGCCAACAAGCACCGGGACAGCCAGGGGAGACCCAGTACTTC. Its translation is CASSQQAPGQPGETQYF.

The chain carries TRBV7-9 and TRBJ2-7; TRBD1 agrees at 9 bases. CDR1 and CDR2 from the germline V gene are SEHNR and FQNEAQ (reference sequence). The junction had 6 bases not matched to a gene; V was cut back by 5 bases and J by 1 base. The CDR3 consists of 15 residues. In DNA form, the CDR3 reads TGTGCCAGCAGCCACGGGACAGGGTCTTCCTACGAGCAGTACTTC. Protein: CASSHGTGSSYEQYF. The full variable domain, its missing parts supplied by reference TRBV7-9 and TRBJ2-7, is DTGVSQNPRHKITKRGQNVTFRCDPISEHNRLYWYRQTLGQGPEFLTYFQNEAQLEKSRLLSDRFSAERPKGSFSTLEIQRTEQGDSAMYLCASSHGTGSSYEQYFGPGTRLTVT.

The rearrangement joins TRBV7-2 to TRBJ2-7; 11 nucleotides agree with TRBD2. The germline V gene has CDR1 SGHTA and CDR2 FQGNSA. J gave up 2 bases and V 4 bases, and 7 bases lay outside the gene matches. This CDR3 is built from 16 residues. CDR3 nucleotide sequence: TGTGCCAGCAGCTCCCCGGGACTAGCGGAGGCCTACGAGCAGTACTTC. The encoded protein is CASSSPGLAEAYEQYF.

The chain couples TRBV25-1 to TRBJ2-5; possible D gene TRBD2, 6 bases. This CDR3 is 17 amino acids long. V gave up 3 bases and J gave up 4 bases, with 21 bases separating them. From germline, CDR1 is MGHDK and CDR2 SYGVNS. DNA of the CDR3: TGTGCCAGCAGTGACCCCAAGGGCGGGACCGCCAGAGAGACCCAGTACTTC. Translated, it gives CASSDPKGGTARETQYF.

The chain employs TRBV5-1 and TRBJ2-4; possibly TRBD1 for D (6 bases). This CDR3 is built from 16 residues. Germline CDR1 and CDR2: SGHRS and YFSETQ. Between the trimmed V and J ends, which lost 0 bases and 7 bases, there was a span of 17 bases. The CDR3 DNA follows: TGCGCCAGCAGCTTGGGCAGGGGAAATGTCTATAACATTCAGTACTTC. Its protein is CASSLGRGNVYNIQYF.

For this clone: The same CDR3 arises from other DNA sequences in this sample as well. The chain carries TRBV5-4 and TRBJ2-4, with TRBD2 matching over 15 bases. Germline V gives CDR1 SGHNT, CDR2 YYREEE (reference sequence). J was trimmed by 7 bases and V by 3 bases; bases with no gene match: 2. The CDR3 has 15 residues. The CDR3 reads CASSSGTSGRNIQYF. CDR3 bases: TGTGCCAGCAGCTCCGGGACTAGCGGGAGGAACATTCAGTACTTC.

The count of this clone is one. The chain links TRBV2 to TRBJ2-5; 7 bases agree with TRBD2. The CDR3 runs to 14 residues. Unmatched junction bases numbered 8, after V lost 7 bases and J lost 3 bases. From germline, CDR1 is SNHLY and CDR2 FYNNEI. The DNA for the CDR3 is TGTGCCAGCATAAAGGCTAGCGGTAAAGAGACCCAGTACTTC. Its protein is CASIKASGKETQYF. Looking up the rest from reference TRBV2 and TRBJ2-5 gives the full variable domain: EPEVTQTPSHQVTQMGQEVILRCVPISNHLYFYWYRQILGQKVEFLVSFYNNEISEKSEIFDDQFSVERPDGSNFTLKIRSTKLEDSAMYFCASIKASGKETQYFGPGTRLLVL.

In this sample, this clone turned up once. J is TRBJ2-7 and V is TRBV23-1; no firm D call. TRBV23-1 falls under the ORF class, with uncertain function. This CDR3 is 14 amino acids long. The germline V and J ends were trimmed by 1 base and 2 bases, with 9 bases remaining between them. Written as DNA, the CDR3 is TGCGCCAGCAGTCAATGTACGTCCACCTACGAGCAGTACTTC. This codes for CASSQCTSTYEQYF.

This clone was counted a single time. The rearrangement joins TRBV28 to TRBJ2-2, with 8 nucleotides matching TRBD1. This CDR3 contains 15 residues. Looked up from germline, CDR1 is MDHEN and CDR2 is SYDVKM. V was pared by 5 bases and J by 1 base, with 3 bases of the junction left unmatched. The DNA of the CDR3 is TGTGCCAGCAGTCGGACAGGGTGGAACACCGGGGAGCTGTTTTTT. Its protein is CASSRTGWNTGELFF.

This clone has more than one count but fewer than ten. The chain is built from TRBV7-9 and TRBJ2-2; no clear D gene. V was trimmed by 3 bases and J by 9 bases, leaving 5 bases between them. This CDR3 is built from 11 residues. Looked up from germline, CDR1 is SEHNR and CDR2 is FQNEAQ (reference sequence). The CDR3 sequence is CASSLKRELFF. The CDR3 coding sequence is TGTGCCAGCAGCTTGAAAAGGGAGCTGTTTTTT.

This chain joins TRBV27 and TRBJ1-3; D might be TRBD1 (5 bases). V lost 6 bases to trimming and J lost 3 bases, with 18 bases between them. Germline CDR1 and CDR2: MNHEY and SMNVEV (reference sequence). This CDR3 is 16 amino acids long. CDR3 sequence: CASSRSGTVVGNTIYF. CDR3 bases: TGTGCCAGCAGCCGCAGCGGGACGGTAGTTGGAAACACCATATATTTT.